One and the same sample provided the 27 T cell receptor beta chains below, sequenced in a study of metastatic and nonmetastatic thyroid tumors (dated by TCRdb to 2018 to 2021). The receptor library was made with PCR. The listed sequencing device is Illumina HiSeq 4000. TCRdb reanalyzed the raw reads on its own, using fastp at Q25 for trimming and MiXCR for clone calling, and kept in-frame beta chains. The sample table lists about 13,000 clones, 20% to 30% of them with a count of one. The ten largest clones take up 12% of the sample. Before undergoing thyroid surgery, none of the patients had been given any kind of treatment. The material sequenced was adjacent normal tissue. All receptors come from a female donor with papillary thyroid cancer or a benign thyroid nodule (not recorded which). Some clones in this sample may be carry-over from other donors' samples.

The chain uses TRBV20-1 and TRBJ1-1; D perhaps matches TRBD1 (6 bases). This CDR3 has 13 residues. Trimming shortened V by 3 bases and J by 6 bases, and 14 bases separated the two germline ends. Germline loops: CDR1 DFQATT, CDR2 SNEGSKA (reference sequence). The CDR3 sequence: CSASGGAGAEAFF. Here the CDR3 DNA reads TGCAGTGCTAGCGGGGGCGCGGGTGCTGAAGCTTTCTTT.

The chain is built from TRBV7-8 and TRBJ2-7; TRBD2 might be the D (5 bases). Germline V lookup: CDR1 SGHVS, CDR2 FQNEAQ. This CDR3 has 15 amino acids. The V end lost 5 bases, the J end lost 0 bases, and 14 bases lay between the germline ends. CDR3 sequence: CASSLGVATSYEQYF. CDR3 coding DNA: TGTGCCAGCAGCCTGGGAGTCGCCACCTCCTACGAGCAGTACTTC.

This clone was seen more than once but under ten times. The chain recombines TRBV6-4 with TRBJ2-7, with 9 bases fitting TRBD2. This CDR3 has 17 residues. After removal of 5 bases from V and 7 bases from J, the junction contained 18 bases not matched to a gene. Germline V gene sequence: CDR1 MRHNA, CDR2 SNTAGT. CDR3: CASSYDPVPREGWEQYF. In DNA, the CDR3 is TGTGCCAGCAGTTACGACCCAGTGCCGCGGGAGGGGTGGGAGCAGTACTTC.

The table lists this clone with a count of one. The V and J genes are TRBV5-1 and TRBJ2-1; D perhaps matches TRBD2 (6 bases). Germline lookup yields CDR1 SGHRS and CDR2 YFSETQ. The CDR3 has 14 residues. V lost 1 base to trimming and J lost 4 bases, with 9 bases between them. CDR3 amino acids: CASSLLAYYNEQFF. The CDR3, as DNA: TGCGCCAGCAGCTTGCTAGCGTATTACAATGAGCAGTTCTTC. The variable domain in full, completed from reference TRBV5-1 and TRBJ2-1, reads KAGVTQTPRYLIKTRGQQVTLSCSPISGHRSVSWYQQTPGQGLQFLFEYFSETQRNKGNFPGRFSGRQFSNSRSEMNVSTLELGDSALYLCASSLLAYYNEQFFGPGTRLTVL.

This sequence joins TRBV5-6 and TRBJ2-2; D possibly corresponds to TRBD2 (5 bases). This CDR3 has 15 residues. Trimming removed 4 bases at V and 2 bases at J, with 12 bases between. Germline V gene lookup returns CDR1 SGHDT and CDR2 YYEEEE. CDR3 protein: CASSQRTANTGELFF. The CDR3 bases are TGTGCCAGCAGCCAGAGGACTGCTAACACCGGGGAGCTGTTTTTT.

By its share, this clone is large. This sequence joins TRBV7-6 and TRBJ2-7; perhaps TRBD1 as D (6 bases). This CDR3 is 12 amino acids long. Looked up from germline, CDR1 is SGHVS and CDR2 is FNYEAQ. Deletions cut 9 bases from V and 2 bases from J, with 11 bases between. In DNA form, the CDR3 reads TGTGCCAGTAGGGGGTCAACCTACGAGCAGTACTTC. Protein product: CASRGSTYEQYF.

Turning to this clone: A read error is possible here, since a much larger clone lies one base away. Likely a read error: the CDR3 ends without its conserved phenylalanine or tryptophan. The chain uses TRBV30 and TRBJ1-1; D is ambiguous. The CDR3 length is 14 residues. Germline lookup yields CDR1 GTSNPN and CDR2 SVGIG (reference sequence). The V gene lost 2 bases and the J gene lost 6 bases, with 16 bases spanning the gap. CDR3 coding DNA: TGTGCCTGGAGTCGGTGGGGTGGAATCCCTGAAGCTTTCTTG. It encodes CAWSRWGGIPEAFL.

By share, this clone ranks as medium-sized. The rearrangement joins TRBV6-1 to TRBJ2-3; 7 bases match TRBD1. CDR3 length equals 15 residues. Trimming cost V 5 bases and J 3 bases; bases outside gene matches: 8. Germline CDR1 is MNHNS and CDR2 is SASEGT. CDR3 sequence (DNA): TGTGCCAGCAGTTTAGAGGGGGCAAAGACAGATACGCAGTATTTT. It translates to CASSLEGAKTDTQYF.

This clone has a handful of counts. The junction does not match germline at one end; this may be a read error. This chain uses TRBV15 with TRBJ2-5; 9 positions agree with TRBD1. Germline CDR1 is LNHNV and CDR2 is YYDKDF (reference sequence). The CDR3 covers 16 residues. This CDR3 is CTTSRGDREHQETQYF. The CDR3 DNA reads as TGTACCACCAGCAGGGGGGACAGGGAGCACCAAGAGACCCAGTACTTC.

This clone is labeled medium-sized. The DNA of the CDR3 is TGTGCCAGCAGTTTACGCGCATTAACCTACGAGCAGTACTTC. Its translation is CASSLRALTYEQYF. The genes are TRBV27 and TRBJ2-7; D is unresolved. The CDR3 consists of 14 residues. Germline CDR1 and CDR2: MNHEY and SMNVEV (reference sequence). Deletions cut 2 bases from V and 2 bases from J, with 10 bases between.

This clone was seen a handful of times. The rearrangement uses TRBV27 and TRBJ1-2; 11 bases match TRBD1. With 2 bases clipped from V and 5 bases from J, the junction kept 1 base outside the gene matches. CDR1 is MNHEY, CDR2 SMNVEV, per germline (reference sequence). The CDR3 runs to 14 residues. The CDR3: CASSLGTGGYGYTF. Here the CDR3 DNA reads TGTGCCAGCAGTTTAGGGACAGGGGGTTATGGCTACACCTTC.

A word on this clone: No DNA is shown, since the ends of the CDR3 on it are uncertain; the CDR3 is the one TCRdb lists. This sequence joins TRBV30 and TRBJ2-7; the D call TRBD2 from the table was never checked on the DNA. The V gene's germline CDR1 is GTSNPN and CDR2 SVGIG (reference sequence). The CDR3 is 14 residues long, counting both termini. CDR3 amino acids: CAWIVGGGSYDRYF.

This chain's CDR3 is CASSLATALGDTEAFF. DNA of the CDR3: TGCGCCAGCAGCTTGGCGACCGCCCTTGGGGACACTGAAGCTTTCTTT. The chain carries TRBV5-1 and TRBJ1-1; no reliable D call. CDR3 length equals 16 residues. Germline V gene data show CDR1 as SGHRS and CDR2 as YFSETQ. V lost 0 bases and J 3 bases, leaving 15 bases between the germline ends.

This clone qualifies as medium-sized (0.01 to 0.1%). V is TRBV24-1 and J is TRBJ2-5, with TRBD1 matching 7 bases. Germline assignment: CDR1 KGHDR and CDR2 SFDVKD. With V trimmed by 6 bases and J by 5 bases, 8 bases remained unmatched. The CDR3 contains 14 residues. The CDR3 is CATSSEGGYETQYF. In DNA form, the CDR3 reads TGTGCCACCAGTAGCGAAGGGGGCTATGAGACCCAGTACTTC.

Turning to this clone: The germline gene is not matched at one end of the junction; a read error may be the cause. The chain recombines TRBV25-1 with TRBJ1-6, with D perhaps TRBD1 (5 bases). Looked up from germline, CDR1 is MGHDK and CDR2 is SYGVNS. The CDR3 is 14 amino acids. CDR3 sequence reads: CASSRDVYNSPLQF. The CDR3 region has the DNA TGTGCCAGCAGCCGGGACGTCTATAATTCACCCCTCCAATTT.

V is TRBV27 and J is TRBJ1-1, with 9 bases lining up with TRBD1. The CDR3 length is 13 residues. The ends lost 5 bases at V and 7 bases at J; junction bases unmatched: 5. Germline CDR1 MNHEY, CDR2 SMNVEV (reference sequence). The CDR3 reads CASSIGTGIEAFF. The DNA for the CDR3 is TGTGCCAGCAGTATCGGGACAGGGATTGAAGCTTTCTTT.

In its sample, this clone is medium-sized. V is TRBV11-2 and J is TRBJ2-7; perhaps D is TRBD1 or TRBD2 (5 bases each). Germline V gene data show CDR1 as SGHAT and CDR2 as FQNNGV. Trimming cost V 4 bases and J 2 bases, with 18 bases left between them. This CDR3 has 16 amino acids. CDR3 sequence reads: CASSWGIYGDAYEQYF. The CDR3 region has the DNA TGTGCCAGCAGCTGGGGGATCTACGGGGATGCCTACGAGCAGTACTTC.

This clone has only a few counts. This chain links TRBV7-7 with TRBJ2-3; the D gene is possibly TRBD2 (6 bases). V dropped 4 bases and J dropped 2 bases, with 13 bases sitting between them. The CDR3 covers 15 residues. Germline V gene data show CDR1 as SSHAT and CDR2 as FNYEAQ (reference sequence). The CDR3 DNA is TGTGCCAGCAGCTCAACGGGAGTCCCCACAGATACGCAGTATTTT. It codes for CASSSTGVPTDTQYF.

This clone is labeled as medium-sized. The chain couples TRBV11-2 to TRBJ2-7; D call uncertain. The CDR3 runs to 14 residues. Germline V gives CDR1 SGHAT, CDR2 FQNNGV. Trimming took off 2 bases at V and 0 bases at J, with 8 bases between the two ends. In nucleotides, the CDR3 is TGTGCCAGCAGCTTACTTACCCCCTCCTACGAGCAGTACTTC. It is translated as CASSLLTPSYEQYF.

V and J are TRBV28 and TRBJ1-5; 11 bases are a match to TRBD1. The trim removed 5 bases at V and 6 bases at J, leaving 6 bases unmatched. Germline loops: CDR1 MDHEN, CDR2 SYDVKM. The CDR3 sequence is 15 residues long. The CDR3 DNA follows: TGTGCCAGCAGTCGGGGACAGGGGGTGACTCAGCCCCAGCATTTT. Its protein is CASSRGQGVTQPQHF.

The V and J genes are TRBV5-1 and TRBJ2-1, with 7 positions matching TRBD1. This CDR3 is built from 15 residues. In germline, CDR1 is SGHRS, CDR2 YFSETQ. J lost 2 bases, V lost 4 bases, and 6 bases had no gene match. CDR3 bases: TGCGCCAGCAGCCGTCCGGGACAGCCCTACAATGAGCAGTTCTTC. This sequence encodes CASSRPGQPYNEQFF.

Of note for this clone: A much larger clone differs by one base, so this may be a read error. The chain combines TRBV19 with TRBJ2-3, with 7 nucleotides matching TRBD2. The CDR3 is 16 residues long. CDR1 LNHDA and CDR2 SQIVND come from the germline V gene (reference sequence). The CDR3 DNA reads TGTGCCAGTAGACGGTGGGCGTCGACTAGCACAGATACGCGGTATTTT. The encoded protein is CASRRWASTSTDTRYF.

This clone has a handful of counts. Just one base apart from a much larger clone, this may be a read error. The chain links TRBV4-2 to TRBJ2-4; D unclear. The V gene's germline CDR1 is LGHNA and CDR2 YNFKEQ. The CDR3 runs 13 residues. The CDR3: CAISQDETVIQYF. CDR3 DNA sequence: TGTGCCATCAGCCAAGACGAGACGGTTATTCAGTACTTC.

This rearrangement joins TRBV5-1 to TRBJ1-4, with D perhaps matching TRBD1 (6 bases). Germline V gene lookup returns CDR1 SGHRS and CDR2 YFSETQ. This CDR3 comprises 15 residues. V was clipped by 2 bases and J by 2 bases, with 10 bases between them. CDR3 residues: CASSFGGRTNEKLFF. DNA of the CDR3: TGCGCCAGCAGCTTTGGGGGCAGGACTAATGAAAAACTGTTTTTT.

This clone was detected a few times. The chain links TRBV20-1 to TRBJ2-3; 10 bases match TRBD2. Germline-derived CDR1 and CDR2 are DFQATT and SNEGSKA (reference sequence). With V trimmed by 5 bases and J by 6 bases, 8 bases remained unmatched. The CDR3 length is 14 residues. The CDR3 DNA reads TGCAGTGCTTCTAGCGGGGGTAGTGGGGATACGCAGTATTTT. This translates into CSASSGGSGDTQYF.

In its sample, this clone was seen a few times. The J gene is TRBJ1-1, the V gene TRBV7-2; D unclear. The germline V gene encodes CDR1 SGHTA and CDR2 FQGNSA. The germline V and J ends were trimmed by 1 base and 8 bases, with 8 bases remaining between them. The CDR3 has 12 amino acids. The CDR3 bases are TGTGCCAGCAGCTTAGATGGCTCCGAAGCTTTCTTT. Its protein product is CASSLDGSEAFF.

This clone was seen at least ten times. The chain joins TRBV20-1 to TRBJ2-3, with TRBD2 identical over 12 bases. Losses at the gene ends were 0 bases for V and 0 bases for J; bases not matched to a gene: 7. The germline V gene encodes CDR1 DFQATT and CDR2 SNEGSKA (reference sequence). The CDR3 has 18 amino acids. This CDR3 reads CSARDLAGGLYSTDTQYF. CDR3 sequence (DNA): TGCAGTGCTAGAGACCTAGCGGGAGGGTTATACAGCACAGATACGCAGTATTTT.